This TCR beta chain originates from a study of cytomegalovirus exposure and HLA in healthy donors. Findings and limits, study-wide: Later analysis identified about 17,000 TCR beta sequences associated with HLA alleles, using a false discovery rate threshold of 0.05. Sequencing had likely introduced a cluster of highly shared sequence variants as an artifact.

13 Jbeta primers and 60 Vbeta primers were used for the PCR. The repertoire was sequenced with immunoSEQ multiplex PCR; TCRdb's copy has only in-frame clones and lacks some. Of tens of thousands of clones listed, approximately 60% are singletons. V lost 9 bases and J lost 8; bases outside the gene matches: 6. Germline V gene lookup returns CDR1 MNHNS and CDR2 SASEGT. The CDR3 length is 12 residues. As regards this clone: Its antigen is unknown.

The source is a woman aged 25 to 39 in good health and CMV-seropositive. What was sequenced was PBMCs. The chain recombines TRBV6-1 with TRBJ1-2, with 10 bases identical to TRBD1. As DNA, the CDR3 is TGTGCCAGTGAAGGACAGGGGGACGGCTACACCTTC. Translation gives CASEGQGDGYTF.